What follows is one T cell receptor (beta chain) and its context. Its antigen remains unidentified. CDR1 SGDLS and CDR2 YYNGEE come from the germline V gene. The CDR3 is 15 residues long. V was clipped by 4 bases and J by 10 bases, with 21 bases between them. Clones were read by immunoSEQ multiplex PCR, and TCRdb kept only the in-frame ones, dropping some. The sample has roughly 25,000 clones, approximately 91% seen once. The sample belongs to a study of graft-versus-host responses after intestinal transplantation. Study outcomes and limitations: Among recipient marrow samples, GvH clones were found; some appeared first in ileum or blood.

This clonotype was obtained from a human patient who received an intestinal transplant, so some T cells may come from the graft donor. This rearrangement joins TRBV9 to TRBJ2-1; D perhaps matches TRBD2 (6 bases). Sequencing used PBMCs, obtained just under 40 days after intestinal transplant. DNA of the CDR3: TGTGCCAGCAGCCAGGGCGGGACCTCCAATGGGGAGCAGTTCTTC. Translation gives CASSQGGTSNGEQFF. Drawing the rest from reference TRBV9 and TRBJ2-1, the complete variable domain is DSGVTQTPKHLITATGQRVTLRCSPRSGDLSVYWYQQSLDQGLQFLIQYYNGEERAKGNILERFSAQQFPDLHSELNLSSLELGDSALYFCASSQGGTSNGEQFFGPGTRLTVL.